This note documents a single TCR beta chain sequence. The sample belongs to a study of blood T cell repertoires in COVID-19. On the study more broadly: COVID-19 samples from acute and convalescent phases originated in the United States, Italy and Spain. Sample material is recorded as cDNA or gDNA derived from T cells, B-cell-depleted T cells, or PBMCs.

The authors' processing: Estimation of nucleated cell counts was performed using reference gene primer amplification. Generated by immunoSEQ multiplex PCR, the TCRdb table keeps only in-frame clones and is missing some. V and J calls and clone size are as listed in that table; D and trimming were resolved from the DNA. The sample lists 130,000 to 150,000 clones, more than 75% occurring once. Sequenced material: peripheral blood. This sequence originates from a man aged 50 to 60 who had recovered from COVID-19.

CDR3 sequence reads: CASSGRDSEFGGYTF. The DNA of the CDR3 is TGTGCCAGCAGCGGCCGGGACTCCGAATTTGGGGGCTACACCTTC. The chain carries TRBV7-9 and TRBJ1-2, with D possibly TRBD1 on 5 matching bases. The germline V and J ends were trimmed by 5 bases and 8 bases, with 21 bases remaining between them. CDR1 and CDR2 (germline): SEHNR, FQNEAQ (reference sequence). The CDR3 is 15 amino acids.